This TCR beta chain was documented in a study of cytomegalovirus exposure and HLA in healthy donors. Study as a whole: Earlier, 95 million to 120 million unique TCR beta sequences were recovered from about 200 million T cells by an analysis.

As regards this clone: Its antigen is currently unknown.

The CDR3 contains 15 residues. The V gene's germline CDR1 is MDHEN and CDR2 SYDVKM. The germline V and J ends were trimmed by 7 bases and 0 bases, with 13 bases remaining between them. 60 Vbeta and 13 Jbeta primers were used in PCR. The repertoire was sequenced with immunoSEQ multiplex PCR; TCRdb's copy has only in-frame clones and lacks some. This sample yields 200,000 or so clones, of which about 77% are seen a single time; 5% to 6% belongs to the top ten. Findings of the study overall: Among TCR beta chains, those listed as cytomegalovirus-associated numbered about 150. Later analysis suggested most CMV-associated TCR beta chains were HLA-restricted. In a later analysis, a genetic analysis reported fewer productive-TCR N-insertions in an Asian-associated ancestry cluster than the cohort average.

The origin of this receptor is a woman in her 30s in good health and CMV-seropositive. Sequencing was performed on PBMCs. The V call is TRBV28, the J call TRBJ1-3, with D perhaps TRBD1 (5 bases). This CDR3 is CASKHWGGSGNTIYF. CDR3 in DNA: TGTGCCAGCAAACATTGGGGGGGCTCTGGAAACACCATATATTTT.